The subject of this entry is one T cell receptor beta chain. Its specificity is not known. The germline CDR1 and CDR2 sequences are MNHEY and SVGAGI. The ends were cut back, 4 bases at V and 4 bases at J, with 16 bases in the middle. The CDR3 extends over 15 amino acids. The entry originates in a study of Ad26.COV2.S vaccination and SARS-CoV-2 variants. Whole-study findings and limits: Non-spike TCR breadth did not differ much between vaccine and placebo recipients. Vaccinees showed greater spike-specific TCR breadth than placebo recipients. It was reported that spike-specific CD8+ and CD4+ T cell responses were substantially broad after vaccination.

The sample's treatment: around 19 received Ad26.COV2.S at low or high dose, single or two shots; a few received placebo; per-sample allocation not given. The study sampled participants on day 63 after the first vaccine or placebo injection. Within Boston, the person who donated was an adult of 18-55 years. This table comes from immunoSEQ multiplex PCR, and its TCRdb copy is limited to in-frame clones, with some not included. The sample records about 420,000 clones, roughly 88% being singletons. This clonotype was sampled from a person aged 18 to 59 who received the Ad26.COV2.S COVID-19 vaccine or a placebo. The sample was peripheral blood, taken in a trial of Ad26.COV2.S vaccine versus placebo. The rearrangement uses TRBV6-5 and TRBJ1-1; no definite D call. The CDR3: CASSSPGRVGTEAFF. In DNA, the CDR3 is TGTGCCAGCAGTTCCCCCGGGAGGGTAGGCACTGAAGCTTTCTTT.